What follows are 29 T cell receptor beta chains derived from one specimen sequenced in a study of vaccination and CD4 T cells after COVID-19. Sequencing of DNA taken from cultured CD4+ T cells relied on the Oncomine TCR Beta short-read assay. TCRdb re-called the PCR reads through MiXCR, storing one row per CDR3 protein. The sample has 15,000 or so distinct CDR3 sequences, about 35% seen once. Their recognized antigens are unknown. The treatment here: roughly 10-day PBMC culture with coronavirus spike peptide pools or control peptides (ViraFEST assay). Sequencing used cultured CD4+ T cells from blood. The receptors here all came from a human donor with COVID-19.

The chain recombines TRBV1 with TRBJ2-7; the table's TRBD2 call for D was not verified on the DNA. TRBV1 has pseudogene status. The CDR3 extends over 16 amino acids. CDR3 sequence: CTSSQVVLAGGYEQYF. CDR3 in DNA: TGCACCAGCAGCCAAGTTGTGCTAGCGGGGGGCTACGAGCAGTACTTC.

CDR3 sequence (DNA): TGTGCCAGCAGCTTAGCAAGGACTAGCCGTGAGACCCAGTACTTC. Its protein product is CASSLARTSRETQYF. This chain joins TRBV7-6 and TRBJ2-5; 8 nucleotides line up with TRBD2. Germline CDR1 SGHVS, CDR2 FNYEAQ. V shed 0 bases and J 5 bases; nucleotides not matched to a gene: 5. The CDR3 sequence is 15 residues long.

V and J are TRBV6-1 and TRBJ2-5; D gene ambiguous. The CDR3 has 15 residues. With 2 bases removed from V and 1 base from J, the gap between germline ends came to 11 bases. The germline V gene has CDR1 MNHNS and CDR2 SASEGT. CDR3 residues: CASSETAAVQETQYF. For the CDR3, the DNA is TGTGCCAGCAGTGAAACTGCGGCAGTCCAAGAGACCCAGTACTTC.

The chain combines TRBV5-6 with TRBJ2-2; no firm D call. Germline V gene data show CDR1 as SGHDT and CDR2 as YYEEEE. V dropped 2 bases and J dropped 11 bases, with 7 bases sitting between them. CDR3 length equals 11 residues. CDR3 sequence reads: CASSLGSELFF. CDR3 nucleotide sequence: TGTGCCAGCAGCTTAGGTTCTGAGCTGTTTTTT.

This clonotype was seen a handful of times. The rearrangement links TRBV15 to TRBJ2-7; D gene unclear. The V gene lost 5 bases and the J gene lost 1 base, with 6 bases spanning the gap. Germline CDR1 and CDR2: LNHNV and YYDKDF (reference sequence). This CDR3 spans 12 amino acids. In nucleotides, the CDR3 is TGTGCCACCAGCGGCGGATCCTACGAGCAGTACTTC. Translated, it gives CATSGGSYEQYF. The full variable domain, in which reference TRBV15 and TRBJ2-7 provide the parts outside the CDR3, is DAMVIQNPRYQVTQFGKPVTLSCSQTLNHNVMYWYQQKSSQAPKLLFHYYDKDFNNEADTPDNFQSRRPNTSFCFLDIRSPGLGDTAMYLCATSGGSYEQYFGPGTRLTVT.

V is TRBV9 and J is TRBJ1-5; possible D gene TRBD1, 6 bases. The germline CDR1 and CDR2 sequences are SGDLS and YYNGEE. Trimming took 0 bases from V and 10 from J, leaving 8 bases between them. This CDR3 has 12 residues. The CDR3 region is CASSVEGGPQHF. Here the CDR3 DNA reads TGTGCCAGCAGCGTAGAGGGGGGCCCCCAGCATTTT.

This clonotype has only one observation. The DNA of the CDR3 is TGTGCCAGCAGCTTTTGGACGGATAATTCACCCCTCCACTTT. Its translation: CASSFWTDNSPLHF. The chain carries TRBV5-6 and TRBJ1-6; D call uncertain. The germline gives CDR1 SGHDT, CDR2 YYEEEE. The CDR3 length is 14 residues. Trimming removed 2 bases from V and 5 bases from J, with 8 bases in between.

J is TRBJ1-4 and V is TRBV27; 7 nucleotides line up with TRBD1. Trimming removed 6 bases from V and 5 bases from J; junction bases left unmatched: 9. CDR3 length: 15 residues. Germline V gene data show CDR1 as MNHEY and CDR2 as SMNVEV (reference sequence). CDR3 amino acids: CASRQGWSWNEKLFF. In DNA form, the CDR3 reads TGTGCCAGCAGACAGGGGTGGTCATGGAATGAAAAACTGTTTTTT. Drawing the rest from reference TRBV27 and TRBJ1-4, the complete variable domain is EAQVTQNPRYLITVTGKKLTVTCSQNMNHEYMSWYRQDPGLGLRQIYYSMNVEVTDKGDVPEGYKVSRKEKRNFPLILESPSPNQTSLYFCASRQGWSWNEKLFFGSGTQLSVL.

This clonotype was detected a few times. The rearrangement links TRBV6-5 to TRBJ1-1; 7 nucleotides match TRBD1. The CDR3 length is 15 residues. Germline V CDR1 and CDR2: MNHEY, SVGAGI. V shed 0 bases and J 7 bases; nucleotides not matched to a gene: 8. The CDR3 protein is CASSYSPTGALEAFF. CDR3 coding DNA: TGTGCCAGCAGTTACTCCCCCACAGGGGCTCTTGAAGCTTTCTTT.

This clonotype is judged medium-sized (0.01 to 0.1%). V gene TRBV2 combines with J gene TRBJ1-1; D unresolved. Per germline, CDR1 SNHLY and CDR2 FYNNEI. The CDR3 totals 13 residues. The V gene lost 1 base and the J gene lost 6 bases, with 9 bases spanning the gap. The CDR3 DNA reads TGTGCCAGCAGTGAAGTGAAGGTGGCTGAAGCTTTCTTT. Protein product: CASSEVKVAEAFF.

CDR3 sequence (DNA): TGTGCCAGCAGTTACTGGTCGGGACATCGGAACACTGAAGCTTTCTTT. As protein: CASSYWSGHRNTEAFF. The rearrangement joins TRBV6-2 or TRBV6-3 to TRBJ1-1, with D possibly TRBD1 on 6 matching bases. The germline CDR1 and CDR2 sequences are MNHEY and SVGEGT. Trimming shortened V by 1 base and J by 1 base, and 13 bases separated the two germline ends. The CDR3 consists of 16 residues.

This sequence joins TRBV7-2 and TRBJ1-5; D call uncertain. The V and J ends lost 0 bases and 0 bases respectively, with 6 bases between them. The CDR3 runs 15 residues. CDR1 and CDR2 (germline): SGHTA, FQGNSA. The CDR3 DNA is TGTGCCAGCAGCTTAGCCAGGCATAGCAATCAGCCCCAGCATTTT. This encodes CASSLARHSNQPQHF.

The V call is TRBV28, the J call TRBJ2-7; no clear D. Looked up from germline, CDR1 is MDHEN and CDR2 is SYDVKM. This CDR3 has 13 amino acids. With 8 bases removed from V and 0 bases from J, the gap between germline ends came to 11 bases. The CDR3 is CASSYSSSYEQYF. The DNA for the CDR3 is TGTGCCAGCTCCTACTCGAGCTCCTACGAGCAGTACTTC.

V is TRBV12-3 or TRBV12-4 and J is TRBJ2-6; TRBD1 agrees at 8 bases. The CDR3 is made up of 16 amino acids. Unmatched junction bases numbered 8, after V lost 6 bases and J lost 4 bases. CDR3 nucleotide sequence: TGTGCCAGCAGGGACCAGGGGGCGGGAGGGGCCAACGTCCTGACTTTC. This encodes CASRDQGAGGANVLTF.

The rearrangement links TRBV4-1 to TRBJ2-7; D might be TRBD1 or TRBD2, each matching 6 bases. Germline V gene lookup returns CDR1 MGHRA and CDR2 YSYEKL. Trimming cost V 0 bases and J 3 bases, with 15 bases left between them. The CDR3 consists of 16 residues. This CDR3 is CASSQDLRGAGYEQYF. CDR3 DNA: TGCGCCAGCAGCCAAGATTTAAGGGGGGCTGGCTACGAGCAGTACTTC.

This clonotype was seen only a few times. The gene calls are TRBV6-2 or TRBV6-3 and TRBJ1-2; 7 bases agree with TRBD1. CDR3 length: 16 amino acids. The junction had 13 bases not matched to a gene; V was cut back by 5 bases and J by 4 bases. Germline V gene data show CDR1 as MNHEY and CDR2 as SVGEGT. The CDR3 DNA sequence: TGTGCCAGCAGTATAGGGGGCCCATCCCAATTCTATGGCTACACCTTC. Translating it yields CASSIGGPSQFYGYTF.

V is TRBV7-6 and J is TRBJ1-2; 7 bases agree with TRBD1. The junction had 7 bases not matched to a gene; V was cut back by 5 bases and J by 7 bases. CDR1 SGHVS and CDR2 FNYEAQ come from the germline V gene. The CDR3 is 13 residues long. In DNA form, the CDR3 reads TGTGCCAGCAGCCTGCGACAGGGCGCTGGCTACACCTTC. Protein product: CASSLRQGAGYTF. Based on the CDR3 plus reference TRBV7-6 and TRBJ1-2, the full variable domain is GAGVSQSPRYKVTKRGQDVALRCDPISGHVSLYWYRQALGQGPEFLTYFNYEAQQDKSGLPNDRFSAERPEGSISTLTIQRTEQRDSAMYRCASSLRQGAGYTFGSGTRLTVV.

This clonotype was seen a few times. The CDR3 DNA sequence: TGTGCCAGCAGTTCAGTAGAGGCAGGGGGCCAAGAGACCCAGTACTTC. It specifies CASSSVEAGGQETQYF. V and J are TRBV6-5 and TRBJ2-5; 7 nucleotides align to TRBD1. With 4 bases clipped from V and 1 base from J, the junction kept 9 bases outside the gene matches. CDR3 size: 16 residues. Germline-derived CDR1 and CDR2 are MNHEY and SVGAGI.

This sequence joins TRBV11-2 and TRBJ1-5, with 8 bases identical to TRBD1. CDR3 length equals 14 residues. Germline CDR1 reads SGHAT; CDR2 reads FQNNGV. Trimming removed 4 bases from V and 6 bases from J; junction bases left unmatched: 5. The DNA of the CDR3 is TGTGCCAGCAGCTCCACGACAGGGGTTCAGCCCCAGCATTTT. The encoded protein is CASSSTTGVQPQHF.

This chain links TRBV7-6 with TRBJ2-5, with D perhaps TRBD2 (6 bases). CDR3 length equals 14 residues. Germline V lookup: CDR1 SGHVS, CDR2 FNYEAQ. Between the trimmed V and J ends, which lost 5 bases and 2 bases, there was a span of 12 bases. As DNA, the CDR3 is TGTGCCAGCAGCGCACTAGCCGAACAAGAGACCCAGTACTTC. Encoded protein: CASSALAEQETQYF.

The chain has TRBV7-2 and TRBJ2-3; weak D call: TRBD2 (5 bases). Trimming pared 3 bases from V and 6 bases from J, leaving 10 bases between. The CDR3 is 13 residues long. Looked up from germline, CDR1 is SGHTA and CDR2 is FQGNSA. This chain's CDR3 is CASSFGTGDTQYF. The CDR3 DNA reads TGTGCCAGCAGCTTTGGAACGGGGGATACGCAGTATTTT. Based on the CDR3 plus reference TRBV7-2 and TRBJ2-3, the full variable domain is GAGVSQSPSNKVTEKGKDVELRCDPISGHTALYWYRQSLGQGLEFLIYFQGNSAPDKSGLPSDRFSAERTGGSVSTLTIQRTQQEDSAVYLCASSFGTGDTQYFGPGTRLTVL.

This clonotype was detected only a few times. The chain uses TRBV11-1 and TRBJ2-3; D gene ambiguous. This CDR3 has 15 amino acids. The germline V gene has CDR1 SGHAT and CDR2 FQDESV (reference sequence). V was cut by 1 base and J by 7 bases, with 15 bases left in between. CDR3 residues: CASSLDGQYQNTQYF. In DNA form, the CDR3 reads TGTGCCAGCAGCTTAGACGGGCAGTATCAAAATACGCAGTATTTT.

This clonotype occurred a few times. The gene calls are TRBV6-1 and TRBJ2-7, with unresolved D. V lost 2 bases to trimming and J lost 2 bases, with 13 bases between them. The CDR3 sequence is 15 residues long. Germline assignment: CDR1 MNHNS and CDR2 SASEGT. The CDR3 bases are TGTGCCAGCAGTGAATCCACGGCAGCCACCTACGAGCAGTACTTC. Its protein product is CASSESTAATYEQYF.

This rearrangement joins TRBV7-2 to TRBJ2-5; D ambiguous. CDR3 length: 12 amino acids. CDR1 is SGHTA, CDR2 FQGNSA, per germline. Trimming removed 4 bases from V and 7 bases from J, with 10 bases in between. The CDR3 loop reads CASSSPFGTQYF. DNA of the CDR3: TGTGCCAGCAGCTCCCCTTTCGGGACCCAGTACTTC. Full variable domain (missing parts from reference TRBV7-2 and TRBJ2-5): GAGVSQSPSNKVTEKGKDVELRCDPISGHTALYWYRQSLGQGLEFLIYFQGNSAPDKSGLPSDRFSAERTGGSVSTLTIQRTQQEDSAVYLCASSSPFGTQYFGPGTRLLVL.

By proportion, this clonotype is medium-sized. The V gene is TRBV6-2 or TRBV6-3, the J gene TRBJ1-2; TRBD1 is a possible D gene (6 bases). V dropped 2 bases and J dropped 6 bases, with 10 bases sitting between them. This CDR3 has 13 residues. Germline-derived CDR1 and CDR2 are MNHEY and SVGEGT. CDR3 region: CASSYGGRDGYTF. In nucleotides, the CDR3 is TGTGCCAGCAGTTACGGGGGGCGAGATGGCTACACCTTC.

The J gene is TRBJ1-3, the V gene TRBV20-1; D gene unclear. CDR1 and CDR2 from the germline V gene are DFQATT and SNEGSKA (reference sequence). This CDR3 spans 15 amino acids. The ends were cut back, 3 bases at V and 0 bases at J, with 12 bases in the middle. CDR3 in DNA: TGCAGTGCTAGTACCCTACAGAGCTCTGGAAACACCATATATTTT. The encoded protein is CSASTLQSSGNTIYF.

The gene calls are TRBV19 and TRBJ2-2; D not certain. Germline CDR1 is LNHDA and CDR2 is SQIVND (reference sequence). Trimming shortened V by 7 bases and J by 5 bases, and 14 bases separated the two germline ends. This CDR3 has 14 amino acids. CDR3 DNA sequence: TGTGCCAGTACTACAATAACCGCGACCGGGGAGCTGTTTTTT. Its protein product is CASTTITATGELFF.

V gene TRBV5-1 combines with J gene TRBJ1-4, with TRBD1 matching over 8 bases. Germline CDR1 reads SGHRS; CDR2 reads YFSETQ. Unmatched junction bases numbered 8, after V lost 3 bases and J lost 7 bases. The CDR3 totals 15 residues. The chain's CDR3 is CASSSGQAGGEKLFF. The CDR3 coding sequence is TGCGCCAGCAGCTCGGGACAGGCGGGCGGTGAAAAACTGTTTTTT.

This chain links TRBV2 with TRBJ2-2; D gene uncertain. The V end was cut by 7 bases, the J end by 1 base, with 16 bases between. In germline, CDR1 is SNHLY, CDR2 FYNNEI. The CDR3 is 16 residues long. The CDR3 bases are TGTGCCAGCAACTGGGATCCGGACGGGAACACCGGGGAGCTGTTTTTT. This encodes CASNWDPDGNTGELFF.